Listed below are T cell receptor beta chains from one sample, sequenced in a study of cytomegalovirus exposure and HLA in healthy donors. Measured with immunoSEQ multiplex PCR; TCRdb has only the in-frame clones, and not every one. In the table there are about 140,000 clones, about 70% of which are singletons. Sequenced: PBMCs. These receptors were taken from a man aged 25-45 years in good health and CMV-seropositive. Each CDR3 is given with its conserved first and last residue. Each record gives: V gene, clone size, J gene, D gene, CDR3 protein, CDR3 DNA. D genes are given only for firm matches. A clone size is listed for some rows: how often the clone was seen (once, few, many), or a class if it is expanded.

v_gene: TRBV5-6
abundance: -
j_gene: TRBJ1-1
d_gene: -
CDR3aa: CASSGLSRMNTEAFF
CDR3nt: TGTGCCAGCAGCGGACTTTCCAGGATGAACACTGAAGCTTTCTTT

v_gene: TRBV6-1
abundance: -
j_gene: TRBJ2-3
d_gene: TRBD1
CDR3aa: CASDEGQALDTQYF
CDR3nt: TGTGCCAGCGACGAAGGACAGGCTCTGGATACGCAGTATTTT

v_gene: TRBV6-5
abundance: few
j_gene: TRBJ1-1
d_gene: -
CDR3aa: CASSYSGRENTEAFF
CDR3nt: TGTGCCAGCAGTTACTCCGGACGGGAGAACACTGAAGCTTTCTTT

v_gene: TRBV5-1
abundance: -
j_gene: TRBJ2-7
d_gene: TRBD1
CDR3aa: CASSLAVGQGRYEQYF
CDR3nt: TGCGCCAGCAGCTTGGCCGTTGGACAGGGGCGCTACGAGCAGTACTTC

v_gene: TRBV27
abundance: few
j_gene: TRBJ2-3
d_gene: -
CDR3aa: CASTTDSYTDTQYF
CDR3nt: TGTGCCAGCACCACTGACAGTTACACAGATACGCAGTATTTT

v_gene: TRBV28
abundance: -
j_gene: TRBJ1-1
d_gene: TRBD1
CDR3aa: CASSSADRGGNSEAFF
CDR3nt: TGTGCCAGCTCCTCAGCGGACAGGGGAGGAAACAGTGAAGCTTTCTTT

v_gene: TRBV7-9
abundance: -
j_gene: TRBJ1-1
d_gene: -
CDR3aa: CASSQDQNTEAFF
CDR3nt: TGTGCCAGCAGTCAGGATCAGAACACTGAAGCTTTCTTT

v_gene: TRBV2
abundance: -
j_gene: TRBJ2-7
d_gene: TRBD1
CDR3aa: CASSEWTGFSYEQYF
CDR3nt: TGTGCCAGCAGTGAATGGACAGGGTTTTCTTACGAGCAGTACTTC

v_gene: TRBV14
abundance: -
j_gene: TRBJ2-3
d_gene: TRBD2
CDR3aa: CASSQDMGGTSGREIYTDTQYF
CDR3nt: TGTGCCAGCAGCCAAGATATGGGTGGAACTAGCGGGAGGGAGATCTACACAGATACGCAGTATTTT

v_gene: TRBV7-8
abundance: once
j_gene: TRBJ1-5
d_gene: TRBD1
CDR3aa: CASSATQGASQPQHF
CDR3nt: TGTGCCAGCAGCGCCACACAGGGGGCATCTCAGCCCCAGCATTTT

v_gene: TRBV10-3
abundance: -
j_gene: TRBJ2-7
d_gene: -
CDR3aa: CAITSQGLSNEQYF
CDR3nt: TGTGCCATCACCTCCCAGGGGTTATCGAACGAGCAGTACTTC

v_gene: TRBV13
abundance: -
j_gene: TRBJ2-1
d_gene: TRBD2
CDR3aa: CASSFTSGSFNEQFF
CDR3nt: TGTGCCAGCAGCTTTACTAGCGGGAGTTTTAATGAGCAGTTCTTC

v_gene: TRBV30
abundance: few
j_gene: TRBJ1-2
d_gene: TRBD1
CDR3aa: CAWSRTGGGYTF
CDR3nt: TGTGCCTGGAGTCGGACAGGGGGAGGCTACACCTTC

v_gene: TRBV28
abundance: -
j_gene: TRBJ1-1
d_gene: TRBD1
CDR3aa: CASSKGQRNTEAFF
CDR3nt: TGTGCCAGCAGTAAGGGACAGAGGAACACTGAAGCTTTCTTT

v_gene: TRBV27
abundance: -
j_gene: TRBJ2-1
d_gene: -
CDR3aa: CASSLRGEAYNEQFF
CDR3nt: TGTGCCAGCAGTTTAAGGGGTGAGGCCTACAATGAGCAGTTCTTC

v_gene: TRBV9
abundance: -
j_gene: TRBJ2-1
d_gene: TRBD2
CDR3aa: CASSVAGLEFNEQFF
CDR3nt: TGTGCCAGCAGCGTAGCGGGACTAGAATTCAATGAGCAGTTCTTC

v_gene: TRBV4-1
abundance: -
j_gene: TRBJ2-3
d_gene: TRBD1
CDR3aa: CASSPERGTVDTDTQYF
CDR3nt: TGCGCCAGCAGCCCCGAAAGGGGGACAGTAGACACAGATACGCAGTATTTT

v_gene: TRBV29-1
abundance: few
j_gene: TRBJ2-7
d_gene: TRBD2
CDR3aa: CSASSGRTYEQYF
CDR3nt: TGCAGCGCTTCTAGCGGGAGAACCTACGAGCAGTACTTC

v_gene: TRBV5-1
abundance: -
j_gene: TRBJ2-1
d_gene: TRBD2
CDR3aa: CASSPGLAGDEQFF
CDR3nt: TGCGCCAGCAGCCCCGGACTAGCGGGAGATGAGCAGTTCTTC

v_gene: TRBV28
abundance: -
j_gene: TRBJ1-2
d_gene: -
CDR3aa: CASGIRGGYTF
CDR3nt: TGTGCCAGCGGCATACGGGGGGGCTACACCTTC

v_gene: TRBV27
abundance: -
j_gene: TRBJ2-7
d_gene: -
CDR3aa: CATRSLTTSGEQYF
CDR3nt: TGTGCCACACGTTCACTGACTACTTCAGGAGAGCAGTACTTC

v_gene: TRBV19
abundance: -
j_gene: TRBJ1-2
d_gene: TRBD1
CDR3aa: CASSIGRGLRGLGAPFYGYTF
CDR3nt: TGTGCCAGTAGTATAGGCAGGGGGCTCCGAGGTCTAGGAGCCCCCTTCTATGGCTACACCTTC

v_gene: TRBV4-1
abundance: few
j_gene: TRBJ2-3
d_gene: TRBD2
CDR3aa: CASSRRLADTDTQYF
CDR3nt: TGCGCCAGCAGCCGCCGACTAGCGGACACAGATACGCAGTATTTT

v_gene: TRBV15
abundance: -
j_gene: TRBJ2-5
d_gene: -
CDR3aa: CATSRDPGGETQYF
CDR3nt: TGTGCCACCAGCAGAGATCCAGGAGGGGAGACCCAGTACTTC

v_gene: TRBV9
abundance: -
j_gene: TRBJ2-5
d_gene: -
CDR3aa: CASSVAGSGQETQYF
CDR3nt: TGTGCCAGCAGCGTAGCAGGATCAGGCCAAGAGACCCAGTACTTC

v_gene: TRBV5-4
abundance: -
j_gene: TRBJ2-7
d_gene: TRBD2
CDR3aa: CASSPRASGGLSYEQYF
CDR3nt: TGTGCCAGCAGCCCTAGAGCCAGCGGGGGCCTCTCCTACGAGCAGTACTTC

v_gene: TRBV7-8
abundance: -
j_gene: TRBJ2-7
d_gene: TRBD2
CDR3aa: CASSPGRADGEQYF
CDR3nt: TGTGCCAGCAGCCCCGGGAGGGCCGACGGCGAGCAGTACTTC

v_gene: TRBV5-4
abundance: -
j_gene: TRBJ2-5
d_gene: TRBD1
CDR3aa: CASRSGTGVETQYF
CDR3nt: TGTGCCAGCCGATCCGGGACAGGGGTTGAGACCCAGTACTTC

v_gene: TRBV5-6
abundance: -
j_gene: TRBJ1-1
d_gene: TRBD1
CDR3aa: CASSKHREGALAEAFF
CDR3nt: TGTGCCAGCAGTAAACACCGAGAGGGGGCGCTGGCTGAAGCTTTCTTT

v_gene: TRBV4-1
abundance: -
j_gene: TRBJ2-7
d_gene: TRBD1
CDR3aa: CASSPRTGAIYEQYF
CDR3nt: TGCGCCAGCAGTCCACGGACAGGGGCTATCTACGAGCAGTACTTC

v_gene: TRBV6-5
abundance: -
j_gene: TRBJ1-1
d_gene: -
CDR3aa: CASSYGDRRNTEAFF
CDR3nt: TGTGCCAGCAGTTACGGCGACAGAAGGAACACTGAAGCTTTCTTT

v_gene: TRBV7-9
abundance: -
j_gene: TRBJ2-5
d_gene: TRBD2
CDR3aa: CASSPPGGGVRETQYF
CDR3nt: TGTGCCAGCAGCCCCCCGGGGGGGGGAGTTCGGGAGACCCAGTACTTC

v_gene: TRBV7-3
abundance: -
j_gene: TRBJ2-7
d_gene: TRBD2
CDR3aa: CASSLAGVPSYEQYF
CDR3nt: TGTGCCAGCAGCTTAGCGGGAGTCCCCTCCTACGAGCAGTACTTC

v_gene: TRBV4-1
abundance: -
j_gene: TRBJ2-1
d_gene: TRBD2
CDR3aa: CASSHLGASGSREYNEQFF
CDR3nt: TGCGCCAGCAGCCACCTTGGGGCTAGCGGGAGTCGGGAGTACAATGAGCAGTTCTTC

v_gene: TRBV18
abundance: -
j_gene: TRBJ2-5
d_gene: -
CDR3aa: CASSPPTTQETQYF
CDR3nt: TGTGCCAGCTCACCACCGACTACTCAAGAGACCCAGTACTTC

v_gene: TRBV29-1
abundance: -
j_gene: TRBJ2-1
d_gene: TRBD2
CDR3aa: CSTDGASGSLRPEQFF
CDR3nt: TGCAGCACGGACGGGGCTAGCGGGAGTCTCCGGCCTGAGCAGTTCTTC

v_gene: TRBV5-1
abundance: -
j_gene: TRBJ2-1
d_gene: TRBD1
CDR3aa: CASSPRQGLGSHNEQFF
CDR3nt: TGCGCCAGCAGCCCGCGACAGGGTTTGGGCTCCCACAATGAGCAGTTCTTC

v_gene: TRBV18
abundance: -
j_gene: TRBJ1-1
d_gene: TRBD1
CDR3aa: CASSPPGTGAMNTEAFF
CDR3nt: TGTGCCAGCTCACCACCCGGGACAGGGGCAATGAACACTGAAGCTTTCTTT

v_gene: TRBV30
abundance: -
j_gene: TRBJ2-4
d_gene: TRBD1
CDR3aa: CAWTSGQHIQYF
CDR3nt: TGTGCCTGGACATCGGGACAGCACATTCAGTACTTC

v_gene: TRBV6-6
abundance: -
j_gene: TRBJ2-7
d_gene: -
CDR3aa: CASSYSRESYEQYF
CDR3nt: TGTGCCAGCAGTTACTCAAGGGAGTCCTACGAGCAGTACTTC

v_gene: TRBV7-2
abundance: once
j_gene: TRBJ1-2
d_gene: -
CDR3aa: CPATNPRWRYGYTF
CDR3nt: TGCCCCGCGACTAACCCGCGGTGGCGTTATGGCTACACCTTC

v_gene: TRBV6-1
abundance: few
j_gene: TRBJ2-2
d_gene: -
CDR3aa: CASSETAEELFF
CDR3nt: TGTGCCAGCAGTGAAACGGCGGAAGAGCTGTTTTTT

v_gene: TRBV7-7
abundance: -
j_gene: TRBJ2-1
d_gene: TRBD2
CDR3aa: CASSLAGVDGQFF
CDR3nt: TGTGCTAGCAGTCTAGCGGGAGTTGATGGGCAGTTCTTC

v_gene: TRBV7-9
abundance: few
j_gene: TRBJ2-7
d_gene: TRBD2
CDR3aa: CASSFSGRGRHEQYF
CDR3nt: TGTGCCAGCAGCTTTAGCGGGAGAGGCCGCCACGAGCAGTACTTC

v_gene: TRBV5-4
abundance: few
j_gene: TRBJ2-5
d_gene: -
CDR3aa: CASSIQESGTQYF
CDR3nt: TGTGCCAGCAGCATACAGGAGAGTGGGACCCAGTACTTC

v_gene: TRBV7-9
abundance: -
j_gene: TRBJ1-1
d_gene: TRBD1
CDR3aa: CASSPGQGLNTEAFF
CDR3nt: TGTGCCAGCTCTCCGGGACAGGGGTTGAACACTGAAGCTTTCTTT